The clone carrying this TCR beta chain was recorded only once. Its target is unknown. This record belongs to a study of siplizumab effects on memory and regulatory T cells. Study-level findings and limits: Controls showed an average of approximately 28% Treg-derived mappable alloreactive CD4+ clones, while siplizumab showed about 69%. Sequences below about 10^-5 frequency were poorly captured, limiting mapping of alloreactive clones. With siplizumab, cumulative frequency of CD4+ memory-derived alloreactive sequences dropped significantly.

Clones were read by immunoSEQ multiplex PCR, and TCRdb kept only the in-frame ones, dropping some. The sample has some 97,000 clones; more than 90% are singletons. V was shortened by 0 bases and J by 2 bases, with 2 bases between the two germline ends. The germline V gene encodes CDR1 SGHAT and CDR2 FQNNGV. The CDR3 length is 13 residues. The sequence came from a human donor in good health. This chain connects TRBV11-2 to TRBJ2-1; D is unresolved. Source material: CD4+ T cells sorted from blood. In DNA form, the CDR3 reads TGTGCCAGCAGCTTAGATCCCTACAATGAGCAGTTCTTC. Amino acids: CASSLDPYNEQFF.